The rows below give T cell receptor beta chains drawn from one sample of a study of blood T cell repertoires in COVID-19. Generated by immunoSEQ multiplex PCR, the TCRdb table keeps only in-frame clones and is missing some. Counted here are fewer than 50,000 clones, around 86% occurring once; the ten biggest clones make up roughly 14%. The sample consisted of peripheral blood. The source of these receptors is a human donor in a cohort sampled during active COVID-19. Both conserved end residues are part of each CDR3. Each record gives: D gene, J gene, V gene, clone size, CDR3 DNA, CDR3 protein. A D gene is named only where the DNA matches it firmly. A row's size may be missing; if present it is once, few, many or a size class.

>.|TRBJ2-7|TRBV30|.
TGTGCCTGGAGTGTGGGCCCCTACGAGCAGTACTTC
CAWSVGPYEQYF
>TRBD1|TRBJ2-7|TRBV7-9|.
TGTGCCAGCAGCTCCCCAACTAGGGACAGCGAGTACTCCTACGAGCAGTACTTC
CASSSPTRDSEYSYEQYF
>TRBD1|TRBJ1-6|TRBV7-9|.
TGTGCCAGCAGGACAGGGGATTCACCCCTCCACTTT
CASRTGDSPLHF
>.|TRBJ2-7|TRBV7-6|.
TGTGCCAGCAGCTTAGCGGGGAGCGGCGAGCAGTACTTC
CASSLAGSGEQYF
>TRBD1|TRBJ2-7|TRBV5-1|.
TGCGCCAGCAGCGTTAACACGGGACAGGCCTACGAGCAGTACTTC
CASSVNTGQAYEQYF
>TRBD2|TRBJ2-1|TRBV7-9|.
TGTGCCAGCAGCTTAGGCACTAGCGGGACCAATGAGCAGTTCTTC
CASSLGTSGTNEQFF
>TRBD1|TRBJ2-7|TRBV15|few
TGTGCCACCAGGGCCGACAGGGACCACGAGCAGTACTTC
CATRADRDHEQYF
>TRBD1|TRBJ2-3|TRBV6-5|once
TGTGCCAGCAGTAACGGACAGGGCCTCGATACGCAGTATTTT
CASSNGQGLDTQYF
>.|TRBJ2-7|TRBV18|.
TGTGCCAGCTCACCGAGCGAGTCCTACGAGCAGTACTTC
CASSPSESYEQYF
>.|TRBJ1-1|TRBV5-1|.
TGCGCCAGCAGCTTGGCCGGGACAAAGAACACTGAAGCTTTCTTT
CASSLAGTKNTEAFF
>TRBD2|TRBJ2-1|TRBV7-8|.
TGTGCCAGCAGCCCGAGGACTAGCGGGGGTTACAATGAGCAGTTCTTC
CASSPRTSGGYNEQFF
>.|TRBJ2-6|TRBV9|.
TGTGCCAGCAGCGCTCGGGACATTGGGGCCAACGTCCTGACTTTC
CASSARDIGANVLTF
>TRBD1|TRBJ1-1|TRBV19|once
TGTGCCAGTAGTAAGCTCCTCGGGACAGGGGGCGAAGGTGAAGCTTTCTTT
CASSKLLGTGGEGEAFF
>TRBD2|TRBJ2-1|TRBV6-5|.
TGTGCCAGCAGTTACCAGGGACTAGCGGGGGGATATGAGCAGTTCTTC
CASSYQGLAGGYEQFF
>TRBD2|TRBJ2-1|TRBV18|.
TGTGCCAGCTCACCATCGGGCAGCGGGGGCCATGGGGAGCAGTTCTTC
CASSPSGSGGHGEQFF
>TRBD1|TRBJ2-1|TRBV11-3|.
TGTGCCAGCAGCCCCGGGACAGGGGGGTTCAATGAGCAGTTCTTC
CASSPGTGGFNEQFF
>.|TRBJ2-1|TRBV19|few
TGTGCCAGTAGTATCGGGTCGAGCTCCTACAATGAGCAGTTCTTC
CASSIGSSSYNEQFF
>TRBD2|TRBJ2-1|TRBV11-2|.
TGTGCCAGCAGCTTCGTGGCTAGCGGGAGTAGTAATGAGCAGTTCTTC
CASSFVASGSSNEQFF
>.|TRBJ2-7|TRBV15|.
TGTGCCACCAGCAGAGTAGGTCTTCACGAGGTCTACGAGCAGTACTTC
CATSRVGLHEVYEQYF
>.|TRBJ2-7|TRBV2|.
TGTGCCAGCAGAGGGACCCTGGGACTGTACGAGCAGTACTTC
CASRGTLGLYEQYF
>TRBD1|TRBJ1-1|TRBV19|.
TGTGCCAGTAGCCCCCGGTCAGGGGGCACTGAAGCTTTCTTT
CASSPRSGGTEAFF
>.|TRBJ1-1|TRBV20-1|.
TGCAGTGCTAGTGCCTACACTGAAGCTTTCTTT
CSASAYTEAFF
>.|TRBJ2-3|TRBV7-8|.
TGTGCCAGCAGCTTAGGATCACAGGGCTATAGCACAGATACGCAGTATTTT
CASSLGSQGYSTDTQYF
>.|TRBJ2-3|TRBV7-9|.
TGTGCCAGCAGCTTAGCGGGGGCTGATACGCAGTATTTT
CASSLAGADTQYF
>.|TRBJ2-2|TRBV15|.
TGTGCCACCAGCAGAGAGCCGGGAAACACCGGGGAGCTGTTTTTT
CATSREPGNTGELFF
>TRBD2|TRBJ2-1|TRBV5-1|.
TGCGCCAGCAGTAAAGCGGGGGATAGCTCCTACAATGAGCAGTTCTTC
CASSKAGDSSYNEQFF
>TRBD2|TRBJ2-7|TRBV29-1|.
TGCAGCGTTGGGGGGGGGACCACCTACGAGCAGTACTTC
CSVGGGTTYEQYF
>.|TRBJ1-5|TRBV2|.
TGTGCCAGCAGTGATAGTCATTCGGGTCAGCCCCAGCATTTT
CASSDSHSGQPQHF
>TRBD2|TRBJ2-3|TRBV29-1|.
TGCAGCGTCTGGACTAGCGGGAGGAGCACAGATACGCAGTATTTT
CSVWTSGRSTDTQYF
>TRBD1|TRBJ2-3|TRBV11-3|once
TGTGCCAGCAGCTTATCCCTGGTCGGACAGGATAGCACAGATACGCAGTATTTT
CASSLSLVGQDSTDTQYF
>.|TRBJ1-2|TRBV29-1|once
TGCAGCGTTGCGTATCGGGAAGGTCGCTACACCTTC
CSVAYREGRYTF
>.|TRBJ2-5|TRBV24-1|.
TGTGCCACCAGTGAAAGCCTAGGTGGCCAAGAGACCCAGTACTTC
CATSESLGGQETQYF
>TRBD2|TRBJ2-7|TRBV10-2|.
TGCGCCAGCAGAGCCGGGACTAGCGGATACGAGCAGTACTTC
CASRAGTSGYEQYF
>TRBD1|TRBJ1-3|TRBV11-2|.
TGTGCCAGCAGCAAATCGACAGGGCCCTCTGGAAACACCATATATTTT
CASSKSTGPSGNTIYF
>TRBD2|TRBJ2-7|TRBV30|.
TGTGCCTTGACGGAGGGCGGGGGGGCCCGGGAGCAGTACTTC
CALTEGGGAREQYF